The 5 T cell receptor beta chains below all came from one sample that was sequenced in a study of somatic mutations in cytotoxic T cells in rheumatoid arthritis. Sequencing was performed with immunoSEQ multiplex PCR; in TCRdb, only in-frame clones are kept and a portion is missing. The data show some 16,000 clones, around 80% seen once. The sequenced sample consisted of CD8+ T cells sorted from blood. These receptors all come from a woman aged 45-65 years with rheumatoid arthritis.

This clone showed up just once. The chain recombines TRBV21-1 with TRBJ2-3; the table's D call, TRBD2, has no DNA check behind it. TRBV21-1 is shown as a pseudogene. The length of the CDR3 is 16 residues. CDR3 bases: TGTGCCAGCAGCAAAATTAGCGGGGGCATCACAGATACGCAGTATTTT. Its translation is CASSKISGGITDTQYF.

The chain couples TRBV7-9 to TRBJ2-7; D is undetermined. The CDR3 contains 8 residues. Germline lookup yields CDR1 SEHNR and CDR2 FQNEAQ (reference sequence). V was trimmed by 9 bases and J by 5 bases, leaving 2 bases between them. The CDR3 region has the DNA TGTGCCAGAGACGAGCAGTACTTC. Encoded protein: CARDEQYF.

DNA of the CDR3: TGTGCCACCAGCAGGGGGGGCTATAGCAATCAGCCCCAGCATTTT. Translation gives CATSRGGYSNQPQHF. J is TRBJ1-5 and V is TRBV15; tentative D call: TRBD1 (6 bases). The germline V and J ends were trimmed by 3 bases and 0 bases, with 9 bases remaining between them. This CDR3 spans 15 amino acids. The V gene's germline CDR1 is LNHNV and CDR2 YYDKDF (reference sequence).

CDR3 sequence reads: CASSPRVAGDTDTQYF. The CDR3 nucleotides are TGTGCCAGCAGCCCTCGGGTAGCGGGGGACACAGATACGCAGTATTTT. The rearrangement uses TRBV13 and TRBJ2-3; TRBD2 matches at 9 bases. Germline V lookup: CDR1 PRHDT, CDR2 FYEKMQ (reference sequence). There are 16 residues in the CDR3. V trimming: 5 bases; J trimming: 2 bases; junction bases outside the gene matches: 8.

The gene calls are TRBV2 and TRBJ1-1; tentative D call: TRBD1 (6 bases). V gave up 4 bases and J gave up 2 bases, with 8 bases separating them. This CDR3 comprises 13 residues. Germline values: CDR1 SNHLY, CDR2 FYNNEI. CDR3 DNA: TGTGCCAGCAGTGGACAGGACAACACTGAAGCTTTCTTT. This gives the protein CASSGQDNTEAFF.